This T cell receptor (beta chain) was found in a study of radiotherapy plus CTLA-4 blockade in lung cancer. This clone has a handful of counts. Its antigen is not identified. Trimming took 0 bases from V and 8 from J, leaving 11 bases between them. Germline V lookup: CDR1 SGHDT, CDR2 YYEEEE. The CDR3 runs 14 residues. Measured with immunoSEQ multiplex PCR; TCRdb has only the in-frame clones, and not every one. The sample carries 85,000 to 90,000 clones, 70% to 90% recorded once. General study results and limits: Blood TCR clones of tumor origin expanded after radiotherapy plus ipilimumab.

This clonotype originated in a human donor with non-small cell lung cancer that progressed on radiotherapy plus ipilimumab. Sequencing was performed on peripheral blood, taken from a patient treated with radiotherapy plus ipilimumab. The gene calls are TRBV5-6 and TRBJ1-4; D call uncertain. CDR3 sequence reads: CASSLAGPGEKLFF. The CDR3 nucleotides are TGTGCCAGCAGCTTGGCCGGACCGGGAGAAAAACTGTTTTTT.